The following is a TCR beta chain sequence with its context. Its specificity is not known. This entry is derived from a study of response to subunit inactivated influenza vaccine. Each CDR3 protein is one row after TCRdb ran MiXCR on the RT-PCR reads. The sample lists about 520,000 distinct CDR3 sequences, approximately 10% occurring once. Germline V gene lookup returns CDR1 SGHTA and CDR2 FQGNSA. The CDR3 totals 16 residues. J lost 0 bases, V lost 6 bases, and 4 bases had no gene match. Study-wide findings and caveats: That few new T cells are recruited by each seasonal influenza vaccination was the authors' suggestion.

This TCR derives from a man in his fifties who received an inactivated influenza vaccine. Sequencing used PBMCs from blood, obtained roughly 46 days after vaccination. The chain recombines TRBV7-2 with TRBJ2-7, with 14 bases aligning to TRBD2. The CDR3 nucleotides read TGTGCCAGCAGTAGACTAGCGGGAGGGAGCTCCTACGAGCAGTACTTC. It codes for CASSRLAGGSSYEQYF.